This T cell receptor (beta chain) is from a study of cytomegalovirus exposure and HLA in healthy donors. Study results and limitations: Reports indicated that the classifier achieved high specificity and sensitivity in diagnosing cytomegalovirus status. Exclusion as indistinguishable affected some V segments, including TRBV6-2 and TRBV6-3. According to a later analysis, donors in an Asian-associated ancestry cluster reportedly had fewer N-insertions than the roughly 720-donor mean.

Comments on this clone: Its matching antigen is unknown.

CDR3 size: 15 residues. Per the germline V gene, CDR1 is MNHEY and CDR2 is SVGAGI. Trimming cost V 0 bases and J 5 bases, with 13 bases left between them. PCR involved 60 Vbeta and 13 Jbeta primers. The repertoire was sequenced with immunoSEQ multiplex PCR; TCRdb's copy has only in-frame clones and lacks some. The sample has 77,000 or so clones, 78% seen once; the top ten hold roughly 1.7%. The chain recombines TRBV6-5 with TRBJ1-1; D remains unclear. This clonotype was sampled from a man aged 35 to 55 in good health and CMV-seronegative. The sample taken for sequencing was PBMCs. The CDR3 is CASSYSSGVDTEAFF. CDR3 sequence (DNA): TGTGCCAGCAGTTACTCATCCGGGGTAGATACTGAAGCTTTCTTT.